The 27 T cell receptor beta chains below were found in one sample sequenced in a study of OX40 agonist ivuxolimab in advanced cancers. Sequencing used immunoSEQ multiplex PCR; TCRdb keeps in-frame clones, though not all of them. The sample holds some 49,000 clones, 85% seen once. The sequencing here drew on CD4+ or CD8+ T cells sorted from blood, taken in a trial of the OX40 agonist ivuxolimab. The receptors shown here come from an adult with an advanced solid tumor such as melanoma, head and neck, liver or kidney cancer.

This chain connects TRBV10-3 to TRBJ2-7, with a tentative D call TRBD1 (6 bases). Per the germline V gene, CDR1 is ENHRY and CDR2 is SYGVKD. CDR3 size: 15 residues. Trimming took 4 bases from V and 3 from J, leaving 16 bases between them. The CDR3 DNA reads TGTGCCATCAGTGCGGCAGGGGTTAACCTCTACGAGCAGTACGTC. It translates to CAISAAGVNLYEQYV.

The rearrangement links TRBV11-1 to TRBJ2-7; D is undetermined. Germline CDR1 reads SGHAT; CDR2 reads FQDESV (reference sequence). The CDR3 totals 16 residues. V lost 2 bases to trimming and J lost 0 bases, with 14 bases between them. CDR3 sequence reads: CASSLSSDGSSYEQYF. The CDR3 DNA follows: TGTGCCAGCAGCTTAAGCTCGGACGGAAGCTCCTACGAGCAGTACTTC.

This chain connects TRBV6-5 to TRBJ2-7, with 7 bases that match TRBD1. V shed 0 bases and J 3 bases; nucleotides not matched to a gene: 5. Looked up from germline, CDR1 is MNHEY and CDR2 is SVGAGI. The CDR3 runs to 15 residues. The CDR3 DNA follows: TGTGCCAGCAGTTACTCGAGAGGGGGCGACTACGAGCAGTACTTC. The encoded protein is CASSYSRGGDYEQYF.

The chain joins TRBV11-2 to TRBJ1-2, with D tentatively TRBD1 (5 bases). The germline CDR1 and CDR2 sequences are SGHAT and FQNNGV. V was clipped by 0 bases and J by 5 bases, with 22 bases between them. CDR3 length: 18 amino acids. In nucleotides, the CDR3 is TGTGCCAGCAGCTTAGAGTTTGACAGTTCCCTTGGAAGATATGGCTACACCTTC. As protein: CASSLEFDSSLGRYGYTF.

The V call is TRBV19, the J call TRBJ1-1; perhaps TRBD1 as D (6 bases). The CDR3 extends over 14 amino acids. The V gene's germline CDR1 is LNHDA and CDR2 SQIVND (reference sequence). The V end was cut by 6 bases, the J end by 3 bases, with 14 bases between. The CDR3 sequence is CASRGRGVDTEAFF. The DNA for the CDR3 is TGTGCCAGTAGGGGCAGGGGTGTAGACACTGAAGCTTTCTTT.

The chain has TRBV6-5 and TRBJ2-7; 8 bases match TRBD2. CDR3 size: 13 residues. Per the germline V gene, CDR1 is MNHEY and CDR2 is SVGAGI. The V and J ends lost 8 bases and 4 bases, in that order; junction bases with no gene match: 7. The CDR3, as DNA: TGTGCCAGCTGGGGAGCGGGGGAGTACGAGCAGTACTTC. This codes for CASWGAGEYEQYF.

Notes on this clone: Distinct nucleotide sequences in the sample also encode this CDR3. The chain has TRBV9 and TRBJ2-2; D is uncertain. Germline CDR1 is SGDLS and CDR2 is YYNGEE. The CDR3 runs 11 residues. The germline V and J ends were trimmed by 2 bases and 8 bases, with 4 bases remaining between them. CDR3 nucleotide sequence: TGTGCCAGCAGCGTTGGTGGGGAGCTGTTTTTT. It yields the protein CASSVGGELFF.

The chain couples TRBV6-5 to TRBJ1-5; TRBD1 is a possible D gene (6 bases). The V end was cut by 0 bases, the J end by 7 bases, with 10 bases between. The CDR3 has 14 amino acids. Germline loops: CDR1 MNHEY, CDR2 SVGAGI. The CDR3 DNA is TGTGCCAGCAGTTACTCGGGGGGCGGACAGCCCCAGCATTTT. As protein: CASSYSGGGQPQHF.

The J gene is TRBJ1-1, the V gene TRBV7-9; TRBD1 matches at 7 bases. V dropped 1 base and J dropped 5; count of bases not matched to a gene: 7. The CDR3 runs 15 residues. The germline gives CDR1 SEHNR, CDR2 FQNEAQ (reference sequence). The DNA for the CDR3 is TGTGCCAGCAGCTTAGAGGAGGGGGCGGAAACTGAAGCTTTCTTT. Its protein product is CASSLEEGAETEAFF.

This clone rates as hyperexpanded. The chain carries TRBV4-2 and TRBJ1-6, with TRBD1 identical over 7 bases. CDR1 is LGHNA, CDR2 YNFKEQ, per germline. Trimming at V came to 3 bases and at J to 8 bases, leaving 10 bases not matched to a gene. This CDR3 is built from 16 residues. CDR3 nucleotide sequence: TGTGCCAGCAGCCAGGAAACAGGGGAAGGTGATTCACCCCTCCACTTT. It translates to CASSQETGEGDSPLHF.

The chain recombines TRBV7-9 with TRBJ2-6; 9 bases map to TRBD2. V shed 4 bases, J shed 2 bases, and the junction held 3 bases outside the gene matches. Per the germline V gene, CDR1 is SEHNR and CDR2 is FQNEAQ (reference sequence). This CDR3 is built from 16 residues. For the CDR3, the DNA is TGTGCCAGCAGCTCGCGGGAGGGGACTGGGGCCAACGTCCTGACTTTC. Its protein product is CASSSREGTGANVLTF.

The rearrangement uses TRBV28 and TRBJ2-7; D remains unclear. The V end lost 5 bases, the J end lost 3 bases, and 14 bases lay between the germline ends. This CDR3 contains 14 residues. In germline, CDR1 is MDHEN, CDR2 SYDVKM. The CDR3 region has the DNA TGTGCCAGCAGTACTACCTCTTCCGGCTACGAGCAGTACGTC. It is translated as CASSTTSSGYEQYV.

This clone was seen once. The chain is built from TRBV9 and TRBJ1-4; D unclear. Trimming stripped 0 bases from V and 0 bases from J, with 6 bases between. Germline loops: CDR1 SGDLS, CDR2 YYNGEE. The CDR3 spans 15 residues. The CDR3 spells CASSVGEATNEKLFF. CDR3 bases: TGTGCCAGCAGCGTAGGAGAAGCAACTAATGAAAAACTGTTTTTT.

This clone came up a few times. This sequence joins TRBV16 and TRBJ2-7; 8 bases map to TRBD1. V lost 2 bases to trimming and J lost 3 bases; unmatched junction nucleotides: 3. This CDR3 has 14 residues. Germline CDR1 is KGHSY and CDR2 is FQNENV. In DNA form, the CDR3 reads TGTGCCAGCAGCCAAAGTACAGGGGGCTACGAGCAGTACGTC. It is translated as CASSQSTGGYEQYV.

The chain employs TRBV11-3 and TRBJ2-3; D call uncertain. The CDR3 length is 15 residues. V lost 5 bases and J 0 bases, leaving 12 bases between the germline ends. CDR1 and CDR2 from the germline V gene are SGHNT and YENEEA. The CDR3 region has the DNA TGTGCCAGCAGCCCACACGACACTAGCACAGATACGCAGTATTTT. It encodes CASSPHDTSTDTQYF. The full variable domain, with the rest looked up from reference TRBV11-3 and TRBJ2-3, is EAGVVQSPRYKIIEKKQPVAFWCNPISGHNTLYWYLQNLGQGPELLIRYENEEAVDDSQLPKDRFSAERLKGVDSTLKIQPAELGDSAVYLCASSPHDTSTDTQYFGPGTRLTVL.

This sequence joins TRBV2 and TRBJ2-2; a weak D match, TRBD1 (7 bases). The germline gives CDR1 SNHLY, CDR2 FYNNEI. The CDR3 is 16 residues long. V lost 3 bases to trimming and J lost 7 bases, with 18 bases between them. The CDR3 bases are TGTGCCAGCAGTGACCCCACGACAGGGAGGAGCGGGGAGCTGTTTTTT. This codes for CASSDPTTGRSGELFF. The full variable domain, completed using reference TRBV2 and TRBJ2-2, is EPEVTQTPSHQVTQMGQEVILRCVPISNHLYFYWYRQILGQKVEFLVSFYNNEISEKSEIFDDQFSVERPDGSNFTLKIRSTKLEDSAMYFCASSDPTTGRSGELFFGEGSRLTVL.

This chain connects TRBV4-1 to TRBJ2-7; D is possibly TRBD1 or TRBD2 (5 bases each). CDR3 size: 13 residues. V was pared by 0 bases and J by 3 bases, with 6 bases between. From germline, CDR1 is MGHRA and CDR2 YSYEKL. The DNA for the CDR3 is TGCGCCAGCAGCCAAGATGGGGGCTACGAGCAGTACTTC. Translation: CASSQDGGYEQYF.

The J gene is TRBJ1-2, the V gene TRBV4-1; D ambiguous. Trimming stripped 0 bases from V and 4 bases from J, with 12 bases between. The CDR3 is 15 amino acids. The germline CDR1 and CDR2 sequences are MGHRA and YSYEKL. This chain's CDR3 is CASSQDPHSAYGYTF. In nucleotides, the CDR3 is TGCGCCAGCAGCCAAGATCCCCACTCTGCCTATGGCTACACCTTC.

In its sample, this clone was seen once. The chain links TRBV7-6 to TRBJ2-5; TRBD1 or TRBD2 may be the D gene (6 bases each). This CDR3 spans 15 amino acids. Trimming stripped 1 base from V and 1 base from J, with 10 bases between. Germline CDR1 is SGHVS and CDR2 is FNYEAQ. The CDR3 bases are TGTGCCAGCAGCTTAGGAGGGGGACTCCAAGAGACCCAGTACTTC. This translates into CASSLGGGLQETQYF. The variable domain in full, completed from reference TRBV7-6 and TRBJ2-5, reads GAGVSQSPRYKVTKRGQDVALRCDPISGHVSLYWYRQALGQGPEFLTYFNYEAQQDKSGLPNDRFSAERPEGSISTLTIQRTEQRDSAMYRCASSLGGGLQETQYFGPGTRLLVL.

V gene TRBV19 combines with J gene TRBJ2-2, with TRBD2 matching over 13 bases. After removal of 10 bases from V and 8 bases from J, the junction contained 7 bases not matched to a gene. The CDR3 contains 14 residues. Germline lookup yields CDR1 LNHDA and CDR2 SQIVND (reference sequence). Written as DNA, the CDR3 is TGTGCCACTCCAGAGGGACTAGCGGGGGGGGAGCTGTTTTTT. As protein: CATPEGLAGGELFF.

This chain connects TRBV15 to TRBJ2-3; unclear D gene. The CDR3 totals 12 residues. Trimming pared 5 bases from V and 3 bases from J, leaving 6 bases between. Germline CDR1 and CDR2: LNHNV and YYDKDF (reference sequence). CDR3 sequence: CATSDDTDTQYF. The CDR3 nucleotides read TGTGCCACCAGCGATGATACAGATACGCAGTATTTT.

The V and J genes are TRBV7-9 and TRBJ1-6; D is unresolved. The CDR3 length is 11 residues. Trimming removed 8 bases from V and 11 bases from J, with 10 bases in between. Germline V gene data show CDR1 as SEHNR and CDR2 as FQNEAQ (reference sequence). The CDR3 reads CASANFPPLHF. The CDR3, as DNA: TGTGCCAGCGCCAATTTCCCACCCCTCCACTTT.

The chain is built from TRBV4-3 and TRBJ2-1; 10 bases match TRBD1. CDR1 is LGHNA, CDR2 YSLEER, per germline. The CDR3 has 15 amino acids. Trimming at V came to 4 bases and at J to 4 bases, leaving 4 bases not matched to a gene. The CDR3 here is CASSPGQGMYNEQFF. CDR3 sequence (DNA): TGCGCCAGCAGCCCGGGACAGGGGATGTACAATGAGCAGTTCTTC.

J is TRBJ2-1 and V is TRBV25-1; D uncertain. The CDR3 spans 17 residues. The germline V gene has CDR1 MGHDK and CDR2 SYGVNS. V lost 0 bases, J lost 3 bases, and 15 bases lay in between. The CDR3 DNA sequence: TGTGCCAGCAGTGAATATGGGGATGCAGTAATCTACAATGAGCAGTTCTTC. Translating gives CASSEYGDAVIYNEQFF.

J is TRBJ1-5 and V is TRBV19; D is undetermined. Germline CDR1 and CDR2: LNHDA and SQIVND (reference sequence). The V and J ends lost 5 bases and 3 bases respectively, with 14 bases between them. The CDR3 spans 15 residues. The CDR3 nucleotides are TGTGCCAGTAGTGCACGCCGACAAATCAATCAGCCCCAGCATTTT. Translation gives CASSARRQINQPQHF. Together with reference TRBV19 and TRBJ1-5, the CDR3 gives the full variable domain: DGGITQSPKYLFRKEGQNVTLSCEQNLNHDAMYWYRQDPGQGLRLIYYSQIVNDFQKGDIAEGYSVSREKKESFPLTVTSAQKNPTAFYLCASSARRQINQPQHFGDGTRLSIL.

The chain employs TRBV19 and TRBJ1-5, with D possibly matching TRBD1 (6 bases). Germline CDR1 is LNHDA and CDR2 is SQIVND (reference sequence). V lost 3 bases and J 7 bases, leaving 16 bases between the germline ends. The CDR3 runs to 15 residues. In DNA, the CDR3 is TGTGCCAGTAGTATTTGGGGCAGGGGTCAACAGCCCCAGCATTTT. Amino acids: CASSIWGRGQQPQHF. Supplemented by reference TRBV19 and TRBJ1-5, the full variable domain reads DGGITQSPKYLFRKEGQNVTLSCEQNLNHDAMYWYRQDPGQGLRLIYYSQIVNDFQKGDIAEGYSVSREKKESFPLTVTSAQKNPTAFYLCASSIWGRGQQPQHFGDGTRLSIL.

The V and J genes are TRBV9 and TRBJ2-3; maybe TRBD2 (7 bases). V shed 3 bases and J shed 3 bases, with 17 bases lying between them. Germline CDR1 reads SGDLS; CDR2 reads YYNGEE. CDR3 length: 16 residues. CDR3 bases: TGTGCCAGCAGCGGCAGGGGCGGGGGAAGGACAGATACGCAGTATTTT. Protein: CASSGRGGGRTDTQYF.